The clone carrying this T cell receptor (beta chain) was counted ten times or more. The antigen remains unidentified. From 300 to 450 ng of RNA, a library with molecular barcoded alpha/delta and beta/gamma adaptors was made. TCRdb itself ran the reads through MiXCR, one entry per CDR3 protein. This table holds about 62,000 distinct CDR3 sequences, less than 20% found once. At the time of active disease, bone marrow was collected from every patient. The record originates from a study of read filtering for tumor transcriptome and immune sequencing. About the study: TCR-mapped reads were about 3.5 to 10.27 million with IR-seq versus roughly 80 to 1273 with RNA-seq. Findings and caveats of the study: IR-seq captured clonotypes deeper and more reliably than RNA-seq.

Per the germline V gene, CDR1 is LNHDA and CDR2 is SQIVND (reference sequence). The CDR3 has 14 residues. The ends lost 4 bases at V and 6 bases at J; junction bases unmatched: 6. The material sequenced was a population of CD138-negative cells sorted from bone marrow. The clonotype was recovered from a donor aged 40 or older with multiple myeloma. J is TRBJ2-3 and V is TRBV19; 8 positions agree with TRBD1. The CDR3 nucleotides are TGTGCCAGTAGTACCGGACAGGGCTGGGATACGCAGTATTTT. It translates to CASSTGQGWDTQYF.